This TCR beta chain stems from a study of T cell responses to AZD1222 COVID-19 vaccine. The CDR3 is 14 residues long. Trimming took 6 bases from V and 4 from J, leaving 13 bases between them. The V gene's germline CDR1 is MNHEY and CDR2 SVGAGI. Profiled with immunoSEQ multiplex PCR; TCRdb holds only in-frame clones, not every one. This table holds 150,000 or so clones, approximately 90% found once. With respect to this clone: Its antigen is unidentified.

Study findings and constraints: Seropositive AZD1222 recipients at baseline numbered only five or six. Spike-specific TCR breadth and depth rose after two AZD1222 doses. Clonal diversity was possibly underestimated, and the donors were mostly white British, with more females. Repertoire sampling was restricted to post-peak T cell response timepoints.

This receptor was taken from an adult in good health. The specimen comprised peripheral blood, sampled on day 0 of AZD1222 vaccination. The chain is built from TRBV6-5 and TRBJ1-3; D unresolved. CDR3 in DNA: TGTGCCAGCAGCCCGGGTGGTCGCGGAAACACCATATATTTT. Translating it yields CASSPGGRGNTIYF.